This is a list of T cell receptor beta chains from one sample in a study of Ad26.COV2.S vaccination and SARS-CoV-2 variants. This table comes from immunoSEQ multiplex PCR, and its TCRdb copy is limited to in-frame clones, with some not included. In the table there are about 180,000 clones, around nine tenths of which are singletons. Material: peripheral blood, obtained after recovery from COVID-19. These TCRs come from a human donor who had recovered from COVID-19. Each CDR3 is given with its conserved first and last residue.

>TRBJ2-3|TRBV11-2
CASSLEPLVSGILSTDTQYF
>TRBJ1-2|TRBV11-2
CASSSRYYGYTF
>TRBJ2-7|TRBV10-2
CASSEGYEQYF
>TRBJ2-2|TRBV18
CASSPPQAGNFGELFF
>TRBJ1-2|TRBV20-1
CSASRPGYGYTF
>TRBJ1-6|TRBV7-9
CASSLPPSPLHF
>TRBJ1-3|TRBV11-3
CASSLGGSSGNTIYF
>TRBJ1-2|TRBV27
CASSSRTGHRNYGYTF
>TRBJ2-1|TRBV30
CAWSEGLATYNEQFF
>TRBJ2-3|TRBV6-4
CASSEVASSTDTQYF
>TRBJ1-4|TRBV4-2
CASSQEAGMGEKLFF
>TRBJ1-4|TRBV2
CASTPGPYATNEKLFF
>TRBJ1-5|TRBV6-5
CASRTGLLSQPQHF
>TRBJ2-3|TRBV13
CASSARGGRRDTQYF
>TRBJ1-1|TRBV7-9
CASSLGRPPDF
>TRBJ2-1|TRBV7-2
CASSLWSGNYNEQFF
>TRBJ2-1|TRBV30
CAWSDEISLYNEQFF
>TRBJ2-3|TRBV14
CASSPGILGASDTQYF
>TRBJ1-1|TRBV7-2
CASSPSGGNTEAFF
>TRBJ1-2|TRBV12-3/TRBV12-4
CASSPGQIYGYTF
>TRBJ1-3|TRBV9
CASSVDEGQQGGNTIYF
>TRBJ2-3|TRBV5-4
CASSLAGSPSAQYF
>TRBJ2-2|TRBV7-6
CASSLVSGGAAGELFF
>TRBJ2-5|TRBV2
CASSENRDQETQYF
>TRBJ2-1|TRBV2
CASKKGAGGSYNEQFF
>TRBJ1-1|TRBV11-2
CASSPYKDRGNTEAFF
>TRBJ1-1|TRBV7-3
CASSHSGTGGDTEAFF
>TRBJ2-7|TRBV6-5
CASSSTGGGYEQYF
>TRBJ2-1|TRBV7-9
CASSLVSGQGNEQFF
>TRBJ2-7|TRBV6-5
CASRVSSGGYYEQYF
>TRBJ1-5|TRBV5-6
CASSLGQVNQPQHF
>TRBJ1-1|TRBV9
CASSPRDRNTEAFF
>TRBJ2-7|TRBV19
CASSIVDRANYEQYF
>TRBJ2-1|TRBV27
CASSLSGRGDEQFF
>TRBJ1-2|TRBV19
CASSIVDSEFYTF
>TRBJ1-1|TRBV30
CAWSEGRGGWTEAFF
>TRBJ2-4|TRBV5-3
CAGLLNGTFLLAKNIQYF
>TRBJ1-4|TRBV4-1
CASSHSRQGNEKLFF
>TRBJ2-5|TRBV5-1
CASSLADRQPQYF
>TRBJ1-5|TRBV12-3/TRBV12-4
CASSFSEDQPQHF
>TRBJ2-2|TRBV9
CASSAWGAGGELFF
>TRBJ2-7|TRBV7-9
CASSPPARSSYEQYF
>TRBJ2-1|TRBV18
CASSPLAGAYNEQFF
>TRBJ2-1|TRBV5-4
CASSLGGQASNEQFF
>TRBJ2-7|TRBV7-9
CASSLGLGQIPYEQYF
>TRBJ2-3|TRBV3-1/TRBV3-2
CASSQGLGDTQYF